This T cell receptor beta chain originates from a study of T-cell memory formation after mild COVID-19. As for the study in general: Largely donor-specific TCR clusters were found.

Germline V CDR1 and CDR2: LNHDA, SQIVND (reference sequence). The J segment lost 4 bases and the V segment lost 4 bases, leaving 13 bases of the junction unmatched. This CDR3 is 16 amino acids long. This clonotype has a single count. Its target is unknown. TCRdb ran MiXCR on the 5' RACE reads and lists one entry per CDR3 protein. Among about 57,000 distinct CDR3 sequences listed, roughly an eighth were seen once. Findings and caveats of the study: Balance between CD4 and CD8 was seen in clones contracting day 15 to 85, and a CD4+ lean was seen in later expanders. That cross-reactive memory joined was suggested by some responding clones appearing in pre-infection memory. For second-wave clones that peaked at day 37, SARS-CoV-2 specificity went unverified.

This sequence was found in a man between 18 and 29 years old who had mild COVID-19 (a few samples of this study predate the infection). Cell type and time point are not known. The chain is built from TRBV19 and TRBJ2-7; 7 bases map to TRBD1. What was sequenced was PBMCs or a T cell subset sorted from them (not recorded which). CDR3: CASSTTFGDRSYEQYV. As DNA, the CDR3 is TGTGCCAGTAGTACTACCTTCGGGGACAGAAGTTACGAGCAGTACGTC.